The 25 T cell receptor beta chains reported below all come from one sample, sequenced in a study of cytomegalovirus exposure and HLA in healthy donors. Primers for the PCR totalled 60 Vbeta and 13 Jbeta. Libraries were prepared by immunoSEQ multiplex PCR; TCRdb keeps only in-frame clonotypes and omits some of them. The data show 91,000 or so clones, roughly 72% seen once. Sample: PBMCs. The receptors stem from a man in his thirties or forties in good health and CMV-seropositive.

The genes are TRBV7-2 and TRBJ1-4, with TRBD1 matching over 8 bases. Germline V gene lookup returns CDR1 SGHTA and CDR2 FQGNSA. The CDR3 length is 15 residues. V shed 5 bases and J 6 bases; nucleotides not matched to a gene: 8. The CDR3 DNA reads TGTGCCAGCAGCCAAACCACAGGGGGAGATGAAAAACTGTTTTTT. Amino acid sequence: CASSQTTGGDEKLFF. Based on the CDR3 plus reference TRBV7-2 and TRBJ1-4, the full variable domain is GAGVSQSPSNKVTEKGKDVELRCDPISGHTALYWYRQSLGQGLEFLIYFQGNSAPDKSGLPSDRFSAERTGGSVSTLTIQRTQQEDSAVYLCASSQTTGGDEKLFFGSGTQLSVL.

The V call is TRBV6-6, the J call TRBJ1-2, with D perhaps TRBD1 (5 bases). V shed 2 bases and J shed 8 bases, with 15 bases lying between them. This CDR3 has 14 residues. Germline CDR1 is MNHNY and CDR2 is SVGAGI (reference sequence). The CDR3 loop reads CASSYPRGLRGYTF. For the CDR3, the DNA is TGTGCCAGCAGTTACCCCCGGGGACTGCGCGGCTACACCTTC.

V usage is TRBV7-2 and J usage is TRBJ2-5; 8 nucleotides align to TRBD2. J gave up 5 bases and V 5 bases, and 7 bases lay outside the gene matches. The CDR3 totals 14 residues. Germline lookup yields CDR1 SGHTA and CDR2 FQGNSA. The CDR3 region has the DNA TGTGCCAGCAGCCCCGGTAGCGGGACGGAGACCCAGTACTTC. Translating gives CASSPGSGTETQYF. Looking up the rest from reference TRBV7-2 and TRBJ2-5 gives the full variable domain: GAGVSQSPSNKVTEKGKDVELRCDPISGHTALYWYRQSLGQGLEFLIYFQGNSAPDKSGLPSDRFSAERTGGSVSTLTIQRTQQEDSAVYLCASSPGSGTETQYFGPGTRLLVL.

In this sample, this clone turned up once. This chain connects TRBV19 to TRBJ2-5, with D perhaps matching TRBD1 (6 bases). This CDR3 has 13 residues. V was shortened by 7 bases and J by 4 bases, with 13 bases between the two germline ends. Per the germline V gene, CDR1 is LNHDA and CDR2 is SQIVND (reference sequence). CDR3 sequence: CASTDRPPETQYF. CDR3 coding DNA: TGTGCCAGTACAGACAGGCCGCCAGAGACCCAGTACTTC.

The rearrangement links TRBV29-1 to TRBJ2-5; 14 nucleotides agree with TRBD2. Germline V lookup: CDR1 SQVTM, CDR2 ANQGSEA. With V trimmed by 7 bases and J by 7 bases, 5 bases remained unmatched. CDR3 length: 13 residues. The CDR3 region has the DNA TGCAGCGGGGGACTAGCGGGAGAAGTGACCCAGTACTTC. It encodes CSGGLAGEVTQYF. The full variable domain, its missing parts supplied by reference TRBV29-1 and TRBJ2-5, is SAVISQKPSRDICQRGTSLTIQCQVDSQVTMMFWYRQQPGQSLTLIATANQGSEATYESGFVIDKFPISRPNLTFSTLTVSNMSPEDSSIYLCSGGLAGEVTQYFGPGTRLLVL.

This clone was counted a few times. V is TRBV5-6 and J is TRBJ1-1, with D perhaps matching TRBD1 (6 bases). V lost 4 bases and J 1 base, leaving 8 bases between the germline ends. Per the germline V gene, CDR1 is SGHDT and CDR2 is YYEEEE. The CDR3 is made up of 13 amino acids. CDR3 coding DNA: TGTGCCAGCAGCGACAGGTGGAACACTGAAGCTTTCTTT. It yields the protein CASSDRWNTEAFF.

The gene calls are TRBV7-9 and TRBJ2-1; 9 nucleotides align to TRBD2. CDR3 length: 14 residues. The germline V gene has CDR1 SEHNR and CDR2 FQNEAQ (reference sequence). After removal of 5 bases from V and 7 bases from J, the junction contained 6 bases not matched to a gene. CDR3 amino acids: CASSLEGLANEQFF. The CDR3 bases are TGTGCCAGCAGCCTGGAGGGACTAGCAAATGAGCAGTTCTTC.

The chain has TRBV7-2 and TRBJ2-7; D perhaps matches TRBD2 (6 bases). Per the germline V gene, CDR1 is SGHTA and CDR2 is FQGNSA. There are 12 residues in the CDR3. The chain's CDR3 is CASSLDRGSPNV. The CDR3, as DNA: TGTGCCAGCAGCTTAGACCGGGGGAGCCCAAACGTC.

The V and J genes are TRBV5-1 and TRBJ2-1; D may be TRBD2 (7 bases). Germline CDR1 is SGHRS and CDR2 is YFSETQ. V lost 0 bases, J lost 2 bases, and 9 bases lay in between. The CDR3 contains 15 residues. The CDR3 spells CASSLEGGAYNEQFF. The CDR3 DNA is TGCGCCAGCAGCTTGGAGGGGGGGGCCTACAATGAGCAGTTCTTC.

This chain joins TRBV5-1 and TRBJ1-1; 7 nucleotides line up with TRBD1. CDR1 and CDR2 from the germline V gene are SGHRS and YFSETQ. V lost 3 bases to trimming and J lost 5 bases; unmatched junction nucleotides: 13. The CDR3 runs to 16 residues. The CDR3 DNA sequence: TGCGCCAGCAGCTCCTCTAAAGGGGGCGAGGGAACTGAAGCTTTCTTT. The encoded protein is CASSSSKGGEGTEAFF. The full variable domain, in which reference TRBV5-1 and TRBJ1-1 provide the parts outside the CDR3, is KAGVTQTPRYLIKTRGQQVTLSCSPISGHRSVSWYQQTPGQGLQFLFEYFSETQRNKGNFPGRFSGRQFSNSRSEMNVSTLELGDSALYLCASSSSKGGEGTEAFFGQGTRLTVV.

The V and J genes are TRBV19 and TRBJ1-2, with D possibly matching TRBD1 (6 bases). The CDR3 is 13 amino acids. V gave up 2 bases and J gave up 8 bases, with 12 bases separating them. The V gene's germline CDR1 is LNHDA and CDR2 SQIVND (reference sequence). The CDR3 DNA reads as TGTGCCAGTAGTATATCGACAGGACTCGGCTACACCTTC. Amino acids: CASSISTGLGYTF.

This clone has only one observation. The J gene is TRBJ1-5, the V gene TRBV28, with 11 bases identical to TRBD1. The CDR3 is made up of 15 amino acids. The germline V gene encodes CDR1 MDHEN and CDR2 SYDVKM. V was pared by 4 bases and J by 5 bases, with 4 bases of the junction left unmatched. For the CDR3, the DNA is TGTGCCAGCAGTTCGGACAGGGGGCCTGATCAGCCCCAGCATTTT. Protein: CASSSDRGPDQPQHF.

This chain joins TRBV7-2 and TRBJ2-7; 7 bases align to TRBD2. With V trimmed by 8 bases and J by 2 bases, 9 bases remained unmatched. The length of the CDR3 is 14 residues. CDR1 and CDR2 from the germline V gene are SGHTA and FQGNSA. The CDR3 loop reads CASATGGGPYEQYF. CDR3 DNA: TGTGCCAGCGCCACGGGGGGAGGGCCCTACGAGCAGTACTTC.

The chain combines TRBV19 with TRBJ1-1; 10 bases are a match to TRBD1. Germline V CDR1 and CDR2: LNHDA, SQIVND (reference sequence). V was pared by 7 bases and J by 5 bases, with 10 bases of the junction left unmatched. The CDR3 spans 15 residues. This CDR3 is CASNYAGTGETEAFF. The CDR3 nucleotides read TGTGCCAGTAACTACGCCGGGACAGGGGAGACTGAAGCTTTCTTT.

This rearrangement joins TRBV7-3 to TRBJ2-1, with a tentative D call TRBD2 (5 bases). This CDR3 comprises 14 residues. Trimming removed 2 bases from V and 12 bases from J, with 17 bases in between. Germline loops: CDR1 SGHTA, CDR2 FQGTGA. CDR3 in DNA: TGTGCCAGCAGCTTAGAGGCGGTCGAGCGGCGGCAGTTCTTC. Translating gives CASSLEAVERRQFF.

The chain combines TRBV6-1 with TRBJ2-3; 7 bases agree with TRBD2. The CDR3 extends over 14 amino acids. The germline gives CDR1 MNHNS, CDR2 SASEGT. Trimming at V came to 3 bases and at J to 5 bases, leaving 5 bases not matched to a gene. The CDR3 sequence is CASSERPGGDTQYF. As DNA, the CDR3 is TGTGCCAGCAGTGAGAGGCCGGGAGGAGATACGCAGTATTTT.

This chain connects TRBV5-1 to TRBJ2-1, with D possibly being TRBD2 (5 bases). V was pared by 5 bases and J by 0 bases, with 12 bases between. Germline values: CDR1 SGHRS, CDR2 YFSETQ. The CDR3 contains 15 residues. In nucleotides, the CDR3 is TGCGCCAGCAGTAGCGAGACGAACTCCTACAATGAGCAGTTCTTC. This translates into CASSSETNSYNEQFF.

The chain has TRBV4-1 and TRBJ2-7; 7 bases agree with TRBD2. V dropped 1 base and J dropped 4; count of bases not matched to a gene: 4. The CDR3 is made up of 14 amino acids. Germline-derived CDR1 and CDR2 are MGHRA and YSYEKL. For the CDR3, the DNA is TGCGCCAGCAGCCAAGGACTAGCCTCTTACGAGCAGTACTTC. As protein: CASSQGLASYEQYF.

The V call is TRBV11-3, the J call TRBJ1-1; 7 bases match TRBD1. Trimming removed 4 bases from V and 7 bases from J; junction bases left unmatched: 0. CDR1 and CDR2 from the germline V gene are SGHNT and YENEEA. This CDR3 is 11 amino acids long. CDR3 amino acids: CASSWDSEAFF. In DNA form, the CDR3 reads TGTGCCAGCAGCTGGGACAGTGAAGCTTTCTTT.

The chain employs TRBV5-5 and TRBJ2-5; perhaps TRBD2 as D (6 bases). CDR3 length equals 13 residues. Trimming left V 1 base short and J 3 bases short, with 7 bases between. Germline CDR1 SGHKS, CDR2 YYEKEE (reference sequence). CDR3 residues: CASSLWGEETQYF. In DNA form, the CDR3 reads TGTGCCAGCAGCTTGTGGGGGGAAGAGACCCAGTACTTC.

The chain combines TRBV28 with TRBJ2-2; D unclear. This CDR3 contains 13 residues. With 7 bases removed from V and 1 base from J, the gap between germline ends came to 7 bases. CDR1 and CDR2 from the germline V gene are MDHEN and SYDVKM. The CDR3 here is CASIRRNTGELFF. In DNA, the CDR3 is TGTGCCAGCATCCGTCGGAACACCGGGGAGCTGTTTTTT. The full variable domain, completed using reference TRBV28 and TRBJ2-2, is DVKVTQSSRYLVKRTGEKVFLECVQDMDHENMFWYRQDPGLGLRLIYFSYDVKMKEKGDIPEGYSVSREKKERFSLILESASTNQTSMYLCASIRRNTGELFFGEGSRLTVL.

This clone was counted between two and nine times. The chain links TRBV5-6 to TRBJ1-5; D is undetermined. CDR3 length: 14 residues. V was trimmed by 4 bases and J by 4 bases, leaving 12 bases between them. Germline CDR1 is SGHDT and CDR2 is YYEEEE. CDR3 in amino acids: CASSGPGGNQPQHF. CDR3 bases: TGTGCCAGCAGCGGCCCGGGAGGGAATCAGCCCCAGCATTTT.

The chain links TRBV9 to TRBJ2-1; 11 bases are a match to TRBD2. The junction had 5 bases not matched to a gene; V was cut back by 4 bases and J by 5 bases. From germline, CDR1 is SGDLS and CDR2 YYNGEE. CDR3 length: 15 amino acids. CDR3 DNA: TGTGCCAGCAGCCAGACTAGCGGGGCCCACAATGAGCAGTTCTTC. Protein sequence: CASSQTSGAHNEQFF.

This clone came up many times. V and J are TRBV6-5 and TRBJ1-2; 9 bases match TRBD1. The V gene end was trimmed by 6 bases and the J gene end by 5 bases; junction bases not matched to a gene: 7. Per germline, CDR1 MNHEY and CDR2 SVGAGI. CDR3 length: 14 residues. This CDR3 is CASRNGGQGYGYTF. CDR3 sequence (DNA): TGTGCCAGCAGAAATGGAGGACAGGGGTATGGCTACACCTTC.

V gene TRBV28 combines with J gene TRBJ1-4, with D unclear. The CDR3 spans 15 residues. Trimming removed 6 bases from V and 5 bases from J, with 16 bases in between. Germline V CDR1 and CDR2: MDHEN, SYDVKM. The CDR3 protein is CASSRAGSTNEKLFF. CDR3 coding DNA: TGTGCCAGCAGCCGGGCCGGGAGCACCAATGAAAAACTGTTTTTT.